These 17 T cell receptor beta chains came from one sample sequenced in a study of blood T cell repertoires in COVID-19 (dated by TCRdb to 2020 to 2022). Receptors were amplified or captured by the immunoSEQ multiplex PCR assay. Held by TCRdb, this immuneACCESS table contains in-frame sequences only and omits some clones. Under half of the omission traces to an unresolved V gene where checked; the cause of the rest is unknown. This sample gives fewer than 300,000 clones in total; around 88% of them show up just once. The ten most abundant clones make up 0.95% to 1.5% of the sample. The sequencing input was PBMCs or T cells enriched from blood (not recorded which). These receptors were taken from a woman aged 40 to 50 with acute COVID-19.

J is TRBJ2-1 and V is TRBV19; D possibly corresponds to TRBD2 (6 bases). Deletions cut 2 bases from V and 8 bases from J, with 16 bases between. CDR3 length: 15 residues. Germline CDR1 and CDR2: LNHDA and SQIVND (reference sequence). CDR3: CASSISHGSSDEQFF. The CDR3 region has the DNA TGTGCCAGTAGTATAAGCCACGGGAGTTCAGATGAGCAGTTCTTC.

The rearrangement links TRBV9 to TRBJ2-1; 7 bases line up with TRBD2. Germline V gene lookup returns CDR1 SGDLS and CDR2 YYNGEE. The CDR3 spans 17 residues. With 3 bases clipped from V and 3 bases from J, the junction kept 12 bases outside the gene matches. CDR3 residues: CASSDPLLALDYNEQFF. The CDR3 coding sequence is TGTGCCAGCAGCGACCCACTACTAGCGCTCGACTACAATGAGCAGTTCTTC.

As concerns this clone: The same CDR3 arises from other DNA sequences in this sample as well. The gene calls are TRBV28 and TRBJ1-1; 9 positions agree with TRBD1. This CDR3 has 15 amino acids. CDR1 is MDHEN, CDR2 SYDVKM, per germline. After removal of 3 bases from V and 2 bases from J, the junction contained 4 bases not matched to a gene. In DNA form, the CDR3 reads TGTGCCAGCAGTTTGGGACAGGGAGGAAACACTGAAGCTTTCTTT. Protein sequence: CASSLGQGGNTEAFF. Full variable domain (missing parts from reference TRBV28 and TRBJ1-1): DVKVTQSSRYLVKRTGEKVFLECVQDMDHENMFWYRQDPGLGLRLIYFSYDVKMKEKGDIPEGYSVSREKKERFSLILESASTNQTSMYLCASSLGQGGNTEAFFGQGTRLTVV.

This clone showed up just a few times. The chain joins TRBV5-1 to TRBJ1-1; unclear D gene. V lost 0 bases and J 0 bases, leaving 12 bases between the germline ends. The CDR3 contains 16 residues. The germline V gene encodes CDR1 SGHRS and CDR2 YFSETQ. CDR3 sequence: CASSLATDLMNTEAFF. The CDR3 DNA is TGCGCCAGCAGCTTGGCAACAGATCTAATGAACACTGAAGCTTTCTTT.

The genes are TRBV28 and TRBJ2-5; TRBD1 matches at 7 bases. V lost 5 bases and J lost 4; bases outside the gene matches: 10. CDR3 length: 15 residues. In germline, CDR1 is MDHEN, CDR2 SYDVKM. CDR3 protein: CASSEQGSVSETQYF. The CDR3 DNA reads as TGTGCCAGCAGTGAACAGGGGTCGGTTTCAGAGACCCAGTACTTC. Complete variable domain (other parts from reference TRBV28 and TRBJ2-5): DVKVTQSSRYLVKRTGEKVFLECVQDMDHENMFWYRQDPGLGLRLIYFSYDVKMKEKGDIPEGYSVSREKKERFSLILESASTNQTSMYLCASSEQGSVSETQYFGPGTRLLVL.

The rearrangement links TRBV25-1 to TRBJ2-3; the match to TRBD2 covers 9 bases. V was pared by 2 bases and J by 0 bases, with 3 bases of the junction left unmatched. This CDR3 has 16 residues. Germline V CDR1 and CDR2: MGHDK, SYGVNS. This chain's CDR3 is CASSELAGSSTDTQYF. CDR3 sequence (DNA): TGTGCCAGCAGTGAACTAGCGGGATCTAGCACAGATACGCAGTATTTT.

The chain employs TRBV9 and TRBJ1-5, with 8 bases lining up with TRBD1. This CDR3 comprises 15 residues. Germline assignment: CDR1 SGDLS and CDR2 YYNGEE. V was clipped by 3 bases and J by 2 bases; unmatched bases: 4. In DNA, the CDR3 is TGTGCCAGCAGCGAGGGACAGGACCGCAATCAGCCCCAGCATTTT. Translation: CASSEGQDRNQPQHF.

The chain links TRBV12-3 or TRBV12-4 to TRBJ1-4; unclear D gene. Trimming shortened V by 6 bases and J by 10 bases, and 9 bases separated the two germline ends. This CDR3 is 11 amino acids long. DNA for the CDR3: TGTGCCAGCAGGGGAGAAGGAAAACTGTTTTTT. This gives the protein CASRGEGKLFF.

The V and J genes are TRBV9 and TRBJ2-5; the D is unclear. Germline V gene sequence: CDR1 SGDLS, CDR2 YYNGEE. This CDR3 is 14 amino acids long. The V end lost 0 bases, the J end lost 2 bases, and 8 bases lay between the germline ends. Here the CDR3 DNA reads TGTGCCAGCAGCGTAGTAGACTTTCAAGAGACCCAGTACTTC. Translation: CASSVVDFQETQYF.

This clone was observed a handful of times. V usage is TRBV7-9 and J usage is TRBJ1-5, with 8 positions matching TRBD1. The CDR3 has 16 residues. CDR1 is SEHNR, CDR2 FQNEAQ, per germline (reference sequence). V shed 5 bases and J 5 bases; nucleotides not matched to a gene: 11. CDR3 nucleotides: TGTGCCAGCAGCCCCTTATTTGGACAGGGCGATCAGCCCCAGCATTTT. Translated, it gives CASSPLFGQGDQPQHF.

The CDR3 DNA follows: TGTGCCAGCAGCCTCAGGGTGCCTGCAGATACGCAGTATTTT. The encoded protein is CASSLRVPADTQYF. This chain joins TRBV7-2 and TRBJ2-3, with D maybe TRBD1 (5 bases). The CDR3 contains 14 residues. Trimming took off 5 bases at V and 4 bases at J, with 13 bases between the two ends. Looked up from germline, CDR1 is SGHTA and CDR2 is FQGNSA.

This sequence joins TRBV13 and TRBJ2-1; 12 bases fit TRBD2. CDR3 length equals 15 residues. Germline V lookup: CDR1 PRHDT, CDR2 FYEKMQ (reference sequence). V was clipped by 5 bases and J by 9 bases; unmatched bases: 8. The CDR3 DNA is TGTGCCAGCAGCATTACGGGACTAGCGGGTGTTGAGCAGTTCTTC. This gives the protein CASSITGLAGVEQFF.

The chain is built from TRBV15 and TRBJ2-1, with TRBD1 matching over 8 bases. This CDR3 spans 15 amino acids. V trimming: 0 bases; J trimming: 4 bases; junction bases outside the gene matches: 2. The germline V gene encodes CDR1 LNHNV and CDR2 YYDKDF (reference sequence). DNA of the CDR3: TGTGCCACCAGCAGAGACAGGGGGCGTTACAATGAGCAGTTCTTC. Translated: CATSRDRGRYNEQFF.

The V gene is TRBV4-2, the J gene TRBJ1-5; TRBD1 is a possible D gene (5 bases). This CDR3 has 16 amino acids. CDR1 and CDR2 (germline): LGHNA, YNFKEQ. Trimming took off 0 bases at V and 1 base at J, with 10 bases between the two ends. Written as DNA, the CDR3 is TGTGCCAGCAGCCAAGATGGGGGGAGGAGCAATCAGCCCCAGCATTTT. Residues: CASSQDGGRSNQPQHF.

The chain is built from TRBV28 and TRBJ2-3; 9 positions agree with TRBD2. The CDR3 length is 18 residues. J was trimmed by 2 bases and V by 3 bases; bases with no gene match: 12. CDR1 MDHEN and CDR2 SYDVKM come from the germline V gene. The CDR3 sequence is CASSFVAGGPMHTDTQYF. In nucleotides, the CDR3 is TGTGCCAGCAGTTTTGTCGCGGGAGGGCCTATGCACACAGATACGCAGTATTTT.

The chain combines TRBV11-3 with TRBJ2-1; no clear D gene. CDR1 is SGHNT and CDR2 is YENEEA in the germline V gene. V shed 0 bases and J shed 3 bases, with 9 bases lying between them. The CDR3 loop spans 15 amino acids. The CDR3 sequence is CASSLDRGNYNEQFF. The CDR3 DNA reads as TGTGCCAGCAGCTTAGATCGCGGTAACTACAATGAGCAGTTCTTC.

The sample holds one count of this clone. The rearrangement joins TRBV7-9 to TRBJ2-2, with TRBD1 as a possible D gene (5 bases). V lost 5 bases, J lost 2 bases, and 12 bases lay in between. This CDR3 has 15 residues. Per germline, CDR1 SEHNR and CDR2 FQNEAQ (reference sequence). DNA of the CDR3: TGTGCCAGCAGCCAGGGCAGAATAAACACCGGGGAGCTGTTTTTT. It specifies CASSQGRINTGELFF.